This TCR beta chain was identified during a study of response to subunit inactivated influenza vaccine. This clonotype was seen more than once but under ten times. One entry per CDR3 protein results from TCRdb running MiXCR on the RT-PCR reads. The sample holds hundreds of thousands of distinct CDR3 sequences, approximately 15% seen once. The CDR3 length is 13 residues. The germline gives CDR1 SGHTA, CDR2 FQGNSA. The germline V and J ends were trimmed by 3 bases and 4 bases, with 9 bases remaining between them. Sequenced here: CD4+ T cells sorted from PBMCs, sampled roughly 24 months after vaccination. This chain joins TRBV7-2 and TRBJ2-5; possible D gene TRBD2, 5 bases. The TCR originated in a man aged 50 to 69 who received an inactivated influenza vaccine. CDR3 in amino acids: CASSLTILETQYF. For the CDR3, the DNA is TGTGCCAGCAGCTTGACTATATTAGAGACCCAGTACTTC.